The subject of this entry is one T cell receptor (beta chain). Repertoires were generated with immunoSEQ multiplex PCR, while TCRdb's copy carries only in-frame clones and drops some. Among about 45,000 clones listed, over 65% were seen once. This sample is part of a study of control samples from healthy donors and cancer patients. Specimen: formalin-fixed, paraffin-embedded tissue. This clonotype originated in a male donor with melanoma.

The CDR3 here is CASSIDRTGEQYF. The CDR3, as DNA: TGTGCCAGCTCGATCGACCGGACGGGGGAGCAGTACTTC. The V gene is TRBV18, the J gene TRBJ2-7, with D possibly matching TRBD2 (5 bases). CDR3 size: 13 residues. CDR1 is KGHSH and CDR2 is LQKENI in the germline V gene. Trimming shortened V by 6 bases and J by 7 bases, and 16 bases separated the two germline ends. The complete variable domain, with remaining parts taken from reference TRBV18 and TRBJ2-7, reads NAGVMQNPRHLVRRRGQEARLRCSPMKGHSHVYWYRQLPEEGLKFMVYLQKENIIDESGMPKERFSAEFPKEGPSILRIQQVVRGDSAAYFCASSIDRTGEQYFGPGTRLTVT.